A single sample gave rise to the 6 T cell receptor beta chains below, sequenced in a study of blood T cell repertoires in COVID-19. The data were produced by immunoSEQ multiplex PCR, yet TCRdb's version contains in-frame clones alone and is incomplete. The sample consists of under 200,000 clones, approximately 84% of them appearing once. The sample comprised peripheral blood. The source is a man aged 18-30 years with active or convalescent COVID-19.

The V and J genes are TRBV2 and TRBJ1-1; D not resolved. In germline, CDR1 is SNHLY, CDR2 FYNNEI. Trimming left V 11 bases short and J 9 bases short, with 19 bases between. This CDR3 comprises 12 residues. The CDR3 spells CASALRTPKAFF. The CDR3 DNA follows: TGTGCCTCAGCCCTCCGGACTCCTAAAGCTTTCTTT. Using reference TRBV2 and TRBJ1-1 for the parts outside the CDR3, the full variable domain is EPEVTQTPSHQVTQMGQEVILRCVPISNHLYFYWYRQILGQKVEFLVSFYNNEISEKSEIFDDQFSVERPDGSNFTLKIRSTKLEDSAMYFCASALRTPKAFFGQGTRLTVV.

Worth noting for this clone: One junction end does not reproduce the germline sequence, and a read error may be involved. The rearrangement joins TRBV6-5 to TRBJ2-1; D may be TRBD1 (6 bases). The CDR3 runs 12 residues. The germline CDR1 and CDR2 sequences are MNHEY and SVGAGI. Here the CDR3 DNA reads TGTGCCAGCGGCCCCTACACAGGGTCCGACATCTTC. This codes for CASGPYTGSDIF.

The chain recombines TRBV25-1 with TRBJ1-2; D is ambiguous. Germline V lookup: CDR1 MGHDK, CDR2 SYGVNS. Trimming took off 3 bases at V and 5 bases at J, with 10 bases between the two ends. The CDR3 covers 13 residues. The CDR3 nucleotides read TGTGCCAGCAGTGAGGGTACAGTTTATGGCTACACCTTC. Amino acids: CASSEGTVYGYTF.

CDR3 in amino acids: CASSLGQVNTEAFF. CDR3 in DNA: TGTGCCAGCAGCTTAGGGCAGGTCAACACTGAAGCTTTCTTT. V is TRBV11-1 and J is TRBJ1-1, with D unresolved. This CDR3 is 14 amino acids long. V was pared by 1 base and J by 2 bases, with 8 bases between. Germline lookup yields CDR1 SGHAT and CDR2 FQDESV (reference sequence).

The chain is built from TRBV6-5 and TRBJ1-2; D might be TRBD1 (6 bases). Germline V CDR1 and CDR2: MNHEY, SVGAGI. This CDR3 is 12 amino acids long. With 8 bases removed from V and 5 bases from J, the gap between germline ends came to 12 bases. The CDR3 bases are TGTGCCAGCGGAAGACAGGCTTATGGCTACACCTTC. Translation: CASGRQAYGYTF.

J is TRBJ2-2 and V is TRBV27; possible D gene TRBD1, 6 bases. Germline V lookup: CDR1 MNHEY, CDR2 SMNVEV (reference sequence). This CDR3 contains 20 residues. V shed 0 bases and J shed 5 bases, with 25 bases lying between them. CDR3 sequence (DNA): TGTGCCAGCAGTTTATCCCTACGGCAGGGGTTTCAGCGGTGGACCGGGGAGCTGTTTTTT. This sequence encodes CASSLSLRQGFQRWTGELFF.